Listed here are 4 T cell receptor beta chains from one sample, sequenced in a study of T cells in women clearing cervical HPV infection. Repertoires were generated with immunoSEQ multiplex PCR, while TCRdb's copy carries only in-frame clones and drops some. The table lists tens of thousands of clones. The sample consisted of blood buffy coat. Receptors originate from a woman aged 18 to 75 with a cervical HPV16 infection that either progressed to CIN3+ or cleared (not recorded which).

Turning to this clone: The CDR3 end lies 3 residues beyond the end of the read and is filled in from the germline J gene. The chain recombines TRBV5-5 with TRBJ2-3, with a weak D call TRBD1 (5 bases). V lost 4 bases and J 0 bases, leaving 9 bases between the germline ends. Per the germline V gene, CDR1 is SGHKS and CDR2 is YYEKEE (reference sequence). CDR3 size: 14 residues. The CDR3 reads CASSPTESTDTQYF. CDR3 DNA (partial): TGTGCCAGCAGCCCGACAGAAAGCACAGATACG.

The CDR3 loop reads CARRGGRGSEQYF. The CDR3 bases that were read are TGTGCCAGGAGGGGAGGAAGGGGCTCCGAG. The rearrangement links TRBV6-7 to TRBJ2-7; D is perhaps TRBD2 (6 bases). The sequenced fragment ends 3 residues before the CDR3 boundary, so the rest is inferred from the germline J gene. TRBV6-7 is annotated as an ORF whose role is uncertain. The CDR3 consists of 13 residues. The germline V and J ends were trimmed by 9 bases and 6 bases, with 18 bases remaining between them.

As to this clone: The observed sequence ends 3 residues before the CDR3 terminus, with the missing tail filled in from the germline J gene. The rearrangement joins TRBV19 to TRBJ2-1; TRBD2 aligns across 14 bases. CDR3 length: 16 residues. Germline CDR1 and CDR2: LNHDA and SQIVND (reference sequence). V lost 5 bases to trimming and J lost 5 bases; unmatched junction nucleotides: 5. The DNA read from the CDR3 is TGTGCCAGTAGTTCCATGACTAGCGGGGGGGACAATGAG. Translation: CASSSMTSGGDNE. The full CDR3 protein reads CASSSMTSGGDNEQFF.

Comments on this clone: The read ends 3 residues before the CDR3 terminus; that terminus is restored from the germline J gene. The rearrangement uses TRBV4-1 and TRBJ2-3; D is possibly TRBD2 (6 bases). The CDR3 extends over 15 amino acids. Trimming cost V 4 bases and J 2 bases, with 13 bases left between them. Germline CDR1 reads MGHRA; CDR2 reads YSYEKL. The CDR3: CASSLSGGLTDTQYF. CDR3 DNA, as far as it was read: TGCGCCAGCAGCCTATCCGGGGGACTCACAGATACG.